The text below deals with one T cell receptor (beta chain). This clone was counted only a few times. Its antigen remains unidentified. Per-base quality was not reported, and no clone a single base away is much larger than it. Read against the paper, the sample's time point label means: less than 30 months on ibrutinib. Roughly 2 micrograms of genomic DNA were extracted from cryopreserved PBMCs for TCR beta library preparation. Longitudinal blood samples from CLL patients on ibrutinib monotherapy were analyzed using high-throughput TCR beta sequencing. The patients took part in an open-label, single-center phase 2 trial of ibrutinib monotherapy. On a MiSeq, deep resolution sequencing aimed for a depth between 1 in 1 million and 1 in 200,000 T cells, with each clonotype covered roughly 10x on average. The immunoSEQ hsTCRB Kit was used to generate the TCR beta libraries. On the study's bioinformatics: Data were analyzed with ImmunoSEQ Data Assistant and ImmunoSEQ Analyzer, with V, D and J genes assigned per IMGT definitions. Clonality, which ranges from 0 to 1, was calculated by subtracting the normalized Shannon entropy of productive rearrangement frequencies from one. Only overrepresented clonotypes making up at least 0.05% of the repertoire of each patient were included in the public clonotype analysis. Repertoires from about a dozen age-matched healthy donors in immuneACCESS were used as clonality controls. This is the immuneACCESS table as TCRdb keeps it, with only in-frame sequences that have V and J called. A part of the clones is gone; compared with another copy, unresolved V genes explain less than half, and the rest is unexplained. Clone size and the V and J calls come from that table; the DNA yielded D and trimming. The sample profile shows roughly 250,000 clones; around 70% of them were found once. 15% of the sample rests with the top ten.

These data originate in a study of cytotoxic CD8 clonotypes in ibrutinib-treated CLL listed by TCRdb under 2021. About the full investigation: In this cohort, 15 or so patients were treatment-naive and fewer than 13 were relapsed/refractory, while fewer than 18 had unmutated IGHV. Partial responses were observed in roughly 25 patients and complete responses in 2; after a median follow-up of roughly 72 months, remission was maintained in 15 or so patients and progression was observed in some 12. Samples at response were collected after a median of about 12 months of treatment, with a range of about 6 to 36 months. On average, each sample had some 260,000 productive templates and under 95,000 productive rearrangements. Of the 90 or so participants in the trial, 26 had longitudinal samples available. Cryopreserved peripheral blood mononuclear cells were collected at three points: before therapy, at response, and at either sustained remission or disease progression. All remission and progressive disease samples were collected while patients were still receiving ibrutinib.

Broad study findings and their caveats: At ibrutinib response clonality went up, during sustained remission it held steady, and at progression it dropped back toward baseline. Baseline clonality was found to be higher than that of age-matched healthy donors and was strongly correlated with circulating CD8+ T-cell counts. Sampling times were not matched between sustained-remission and progressing patients, and lymph node repertoires were not studied. Public clonotypes were found to be uncommon and were observed to contract or remain stable during treatment; the increase in clonality was shown to reflect expansion of private clonotypes at ibrutinib response.

The origin of this receptor is a human donor with chronic lymphocytic leukemia. The sequencing here drew on PBMCs, taken after 24 months of ibrutinib treatment.

The sequence in DNA is TGCGCCAGCAGCCAAGGAACTAGCGGCCCCTACGAGCAGTACTTC. This translates into CASSQGTSGPYEQYF. The V and J segments used are TRBV4-3 and TRBJ2-7, with TRBD2 identical over 8 junction bases. Germline trimming: 1 base from V, 2 bases from J; junction bases outside gene matches: 4. The CDR3 holds 15 amino acids from the cysteine to the phenylalanine. Only the CDR3 region is kept as DNA, spanning 45 bases read in frame from base 1. CDR1 and CDR2 are read off the germline V gene as LGHNA and YSLEER.